The clone carrying this TCR beta chain has just a few counts. These data belong to a study of blood T cell repertoires in COVID-19. Background on the study: In each case, the material was cDNA or gDNA derived from T cells, B-cell-depleted T cells, or PBMCs.

Germline V CDR1 and CDR2: MDHEN, SYDVKM. CDR3 length equals 11 residues. Deletions cut 5 bases from V and 5 bases from J, with 6 bases between. Methods used by the authors: How many nucleated cells were present was estimated from reference gene primer amplification. The repertoire was sequenced with immunoSEQ multiplex PCR; TCRdb's copy has only in-frame clones and lacks some. The V and J calls and clone size come from that table; D and trimming were worked out from the DNA. The table has about 380,000 clones, 70% to 90% seen once. The J gene is TRBJ1-2, the V gene TRBV28; a possible D gene is TRBD1 (5 bases). The sequence was obtained from a man aged 35-49 years with acute or convalescent COVID-19. The sequenced sample consisted of peripheral blood. DNA of the CDR3: TGTGCCAGCAGTCCAGGGTATGGCTACACCTTC. It translates to CASSPGYGYTF.